This record looks at one T cell receptor (beta chain) sequence and its context. What it binds is unknown. DNA at 150 to 200 ng, roughly 27,000 T cell genomes, went into sorted-subset replicate PCRs. The data were produced by immunoSEQ multiplex PCR, yet TCRdb's version contains in-frame clones alone and is incomplete. The sample lists around 1.6 million clones; 95% to 99% were seen once. Germline-derived CDR1 and CDR2 are SGHDN and FVKESK. The CDR3 consists of 18 residues. The V and J ends lost 4 bases and 2 bases, in that order; junction bases with no gene match: 8. These data are taken from a study of shared clonotypes between healthy human individuals. As for the study in general: Donors had three CD4 naive, three CD4 memory, two CD8 naive and one CD8 memory plate apiece.

Points from the study as a whole: Incomplete sequencing of sorted subsets was indicated by rarefaction despite large depth. Richness estimates generally favored naive over memory subsets.

The chain carries TRBV14 and TRBJ2-5, with TRBD2 matching 15 bases. This clonotype was obtained from a man aged 30 to 45 in good health. The source material was naive CD4+ T cells sorted from blood. As for subset: CD45RA+ positively selected. CDR3 sequence reads: CASSPTGTSGRLQETQYF. The DNA of the CDR3 is TGTGCCAGCAGCCCAACCGGGACTAGCGGGAGGCTACAAGAGACCCAGTACTTC.